A selection of T cell receptor beta chains follows, all from one sample in a study of blood T cell repertoires in COVID-19. The table came from immunoSEQ multiplex PCR; TCRdb's copy has only in-frame clones and leaves some out. Of about 400,000 clones in the sample, approximately 88% are singletons; the top ten hold more than 2%. The sequenced sample consisted of PBMCs or T cells enriched from blood (not recorded which). The receptors derive from a woman between 40 and 50 years old with acute COVID-19. Each CDR3 is given with its conserved first and last residue. Fields, in order: J gene, D gene, clone size, V gene, CDR3 DNA, CDR3 protein. The D gene is left open where the match is weak. Clone size appears in some rows only: once, few, many, or a class for an expanded clone.

j_gene: TRBJ2-1; d_gene: -; abundance: -; v_gene: TRBV18; CDR3nt: TGTGCCAGCTCAGGGCAGGTCTCCTACAATGAGCAGTTCTTC; CDR3aa: CASSGQVSYNEQFF
j_gene: TRBJ1-3; d_gene: TRBD1; abundance: -; v_gene: TRBV14; CDR3nt: TGTGCCAGCAGCCAATTTACGGGACAGTCACTAAACACCATATATTTT; CDR3aa: CASSQFTGQSLNTIYF
j_gene: TRBJ2-1; d_gene: TRBD2; abundance: -; v_gene: TRBV11-3; CDR3nt: TGTGCCAGCAGCACCCGGACTAGCGGGGGGCCTAACCCCAATGAGCAGTTCTTC; CDR3aa: CASSTRTSGGPNPNEQFF
j_gene: TRBJ1-6; d_gene: -; abundance: -; v_gene: TRBV6-5; CDR3nt: TGTGCCAGCAGTTACGGGGGGGCTGTTAATTCACCCCTCCACTTT; CDR3aa: CASSYGGAVNSPLHF
j_gene: TRBJ1-1; d_gene: -; abundance: -; v_gene: TRBV18; CDR3nt: TGTGCCAGCTCACCCCAGGCAAGTAGGAACACTGAAGCTTTCTTT; CDR3aa: CASSPQASRNTEAFF
j_gene: TRBJ1-2; d_gene: TRBD1; abundance: -; v_gene: TRBV5-1; CDR3nt: TGCGCCAGCAGCTTGGCCGGTTCAGGGGGCTATGGCTACACCTTC; CDR3aa: CASSLAGSGGYGYTF
j_gene: TRBJ2-2; d_gene: -; abundance: -; v_gene: TRBV2; CDR3nt: TGTGCCAGCAGTGTAGTTGAGGGGAACACCGGGGAGCTGTTTTTT; CDR3aa: CASSVVEGNTGELFF
j_gene: TRBJ2-7; d_gene: TRBD2; abundance: -; v_gene: TRBV5-1; CDR3nt: TGCGCCAGCGGGGGGGTTAACCGAACCTACGAGCAGTACTTC; CDR3aa: CASGGVNRTYEQYF
j_gene: TRBJ2-3; d_gene: TRBD2; abundance: -; v_gene: TRBV24-1; CDR3nt: TGTGCCACCAGTGGACCCAATAGCGGGGGGGCCCCAGATACGCAGTATTTT; CDR3aa: CATSGPNSGGAPDTQYF
j_gene: TRBJ2-7; d_gene: TRBD1; abundance: -; v_gene: TRBV7-2; CDR3nt: TGTGCCAGCAGCTTATGGGACAGGTCCTACGAGCAGTACTTC; CDR3aa: CASSLWDRSYEQYF
j_gene: TRBJ2-7; d_gene: TRBD1; abundance: -; v_gene: TRBV2; CDR3nt: TGTGCCAGCAGTTTCGACAGGGATTTGTACGAGCAGTACTTC; CDR3aa: CASSFDRDLYEQYF
j_gene: TRBJ2-7; d_gene: -; abundance: -; v_gene: TRBV27; CDR3nt: TGTGCCAGCAGTTCGCACCGCTCAGGTTTCTACGAGCAGTACTTC; CDR3aa: CASSSHRSGFYEQYF
j_gene: TRBJ2-7; d_gene: -; abundance: -; v_gene: TRBV5-1; CDR3nt: TGCGCCAGCAGCGTAAGTACTAGCCCCTCCTACGAGCAGTACTTC; CDR3aa: CASSVSTSPSYEQYF
j_gene: TRBJ2-1; d_gene: TRBD2; abundance: -; v_gene: TRBV6-2/TRBV6-3; CDR3nt: TGTGCCAGCAGTTGGACTAGCCGCAATGAGCAGTTCTTC; CDR3aa: CASSWTSRNEQFF
j_gene: TRBJ1-6; d_gene: -; abundance: -; v_gene: TRBV5-5; CDR3nt: TGTGCCAGCAGCTTGGCAGGCCAACCACATAATTCACCCCTCCACTTT; CDR3aa: CASSLAGQPHNSPLHF
j_gene: TRBJ2-7; d_gene: TRBD1; abundance: few; v_gene: TRBV6-5; CDR3nt: TGTGCCAGCAGTTACCCGACAGGGGGGCGCTCCTACGAGCAGTACTTC; CDR3aa: CASSYPTGGRSYEQYF
j_gene: TRBJ1-1; d_gene: -; abundance: -; v_gene: TRBV10-3; CDR3nt: TGTGCCATCAGTGATTCCCAGAACACTGAAGCTTTCTTT; CDR3aa: CAISDSQNTEAFF
j_gene: TRBJ1-1; d_gene: -; abundance: -; v_gene: TRBV5-4; CDR3nt: TGTGCCAGCAGCTCACCGACGACAGGAATGAACACTGAAGCTTTCTTT; CDR3aa: CASSSPTTGMNTEAFF
j_gene: TRBJ1-2; d_gene: TRBD1; abundance: -; v_gene: TRBV30; CDR3nt: TGTGCCTGGAATGCCCACAGGGGGTCTGGCTACACCTTC; CDR3aa: CAWNAHRGSGYTF
j_gene: TRBJ1-1; d_gene: -; abundance: once; v_gene: TRBV2; CDR3nt: TGTGCCAGCAGAGCAGGGTTGACTGAAGCTTTCTTT; CDR3aa: CASRAGLTEAFF
j_gene: TRBJ1-5; d_gene: -; abundance: once; v_gene: TRBV19; CDR3nt: TGTGCCAGTAGTATAGTGGGCAGTTATCAGCCCCAGCATTTT; CDR3aa: CASSIVGSYQPQHF
j_gene: TRBJ1-5; d_gene: -; abundance: once; v_gene: TRBV5-8; CDR3nt: TGTGCCAGCAGCCCTCGTAATAGATTCGGTCAGCCCCAGCATTTT; CDR3aa: CASSPRNRFGQPQHF
j_gene: TRBJ2-5; d_gene: -; abundance: -; v_gene: TRBV4-1; CDR3nt: TGCGCCAGCAGCCAAGTGCACAGAGAGACCCAGTACTTC; CDR3aa: CASSQVHRETQYF
j_gene: TRBJ1-4; d_gene: TRBD1; abundance: -; v_gene: TRBV5-8; CDR3nt: TGTGCCAGCAGTTTGCCGGGACAGGACGCAACTAATGAAAAACTGTTTTTT; CDR3aa: CASSLPGQDATNEKLFF
j_gene: TRBJ2-2; d_gene: TRBD2; abundance: -; v_gene: TRBV24-1; CDR3nt: TGTGCCACCAGTGATGTTTTAGCGGGGGGGAACACCGGGGAGCTGTTTTTT; CDR3aa: CATSDVLAGGNTGELFF
j_gene: TRBJ1-2; d_gene: -; abundance: -; v_gene: TRBV18; CDR3nt: TGTGCCAGCTCACCGGCAGGGAAAGGCAATAACTATGGCTACACCTTC; CDR3aa: CASSPAGKGNNYGYTF
j_gene: TRBJ2-2; d_gene: -; abundance: -; v_gene: TRBV9; CDR3nt: TGTGCCAGCACCGGACGAGGGGGAACAATCGCCGGGGAGCTGTTTTTT; CDR3aa: CASTGRGGTIAGELFF
j_gene: TRBJ2-7; d_gene: -; abundance: -; v_gene: TRBV30; CDR3nt: TGTGCCTGGAGTGCCTCAGGACAGAGGCAGCAGTACTTC; CDR3aa: CAWSASGQRQQYF
j_gene: TRBJ2-1; d_gene: TRBD2; abundance: -; v_gene: TRBV9; CDR3nt: TGTGCCAGCAGCGTAGACGGGGGGGCTGGATATATGGGAAATGAGCAGTTCTTC; CDR3aa: CASSVDGGAGYMGNEQFF